This TCR beta chain was obtained from a study of blood T cell repertoires in COVID-19. Turning to the study itself: The United States, Italy and Spain were the sources of the acute and convalescent COVID-19 samples. PBMCs, B-cell-depleted T cells, or T cells were the source of the cDNA or gDNA that made up the material.

V shed 6 bases and J shed 6 bases, with 21 bases lying between them. This CDR3 has 16 amino acids. CDR1 is LNHDA, CDR2 SQIVND, per germline (reference sequence). How the authors handled the data: Researchers report that nucleated cell counts were estimated from reference gene primer amplification. Profiled with immunoSEQ multiplex PCR; TCRdb holds only in-frame clones, not every one. V and J calls and clone size are as listed in that table; D and trimming were resolved from the DNA. The table has roughly 400,000 clones, roughly 86% seen once. Sequencing input: PBMCs or T cells enriched from blood (not recorded which). This sequence joins TRBV19 and TRBJ1-5, with D possibly being TRBD1 (5 bases). The receptor's source is a woman aged 25 to 39 who had recovered from COVID-19. The CDR3 loop reads CASRPGGTRGPQPQHF. Here the CDR3 DNA reads TGTGCCAGTAGACCCGGGGGGACCCGGGGACCTCAGCCCCAGCATTTT.